This is a list of T cell receptor beta chains from one sample in a study of CD8 T cells in Susac syndrome. MiXCR, run by TCRdb on the immunoSEQ multiplex PCR reads, gives a single entry per CDR3 protein. The sample yields around 300,000 distinct CDR3 sequences, about 88% seen once. Sequencing was carried out using CD8+ T cells from PBMCs. The receptor source for this set is a human donor with multiple sclerosis. Both conserved end residues are part of each CDR3. D genes are given only for firm matches. Clone sizes are given selectively: once, few, many, or a class where the clone is expanded.

>-|TRBV12-3/TRBV12-4|TRBJ1-1|-
CASSPVEAFF
TGTGCCAGCAGTCCCGTTGAAGCTTTCTTT
>-|TRBV12-3/TRBV12-4|TRBJ1-4|once
CASARGVDEKLFF
TGTGCCAGCGCGAGAGGGGTTGACGAAAAACTGTTTTTT
>-|TRBV7-9|TRBJ2-7|-
CASRGPGTPYEQYF
TGTGCCAGCAGGGGGCCCGGGACACCCTACGAGCAGTACTTC
>TRBD1|TRBV19|TRBJ2-1|-
CASQAGGLYNEQFF
TGTGCCAGCCAAGCAGGGGGCTTATACAATGAGCAGTTCTTC
>TRBD1|TRBV12-3/TRBV12-4|TRBJ2-5|few
CASSLRTGGQETQYF
TGTGCCAGCAGTCTCCGGACAGGGGGCCAAGAGACCCAGTACTTC
>TRBD2|TRBV29-1|TRBJ2-2|-
CSVSGLAHRPNTGELFF
TGCAGCGTTTCTGGACTAGCACACAGACCGAACACCGGGGAGCTGTTTTTT
>-|TRBV20-1|TRBJ2-1|-
CSARDPGDSSYNEQFF
TGCAGTGCTAGAGATCCCGGAGATAGCTCCTACAATGAGCAGTTCTTC
>-|TRBV6-5|TRBJ2-3|-
CASRSGRTDTQYF
TGTGCCAGCAGGTCGGGACGGACAGATACGCAGTATTTT
>-|TRBV6-4|TRBJ1-1|-
CASSETGSNTEAFF
TGTGCCAGCAGTGAGACAGGCTCCAACACTGAAGCTTTCTTT
>TRBD2|TRBV5-4|TRBJ2-2|once
CASSFERGGNTGELFF
TGTGCCAGCAGCTTCGAGCGGGGGGGAAACACCGGGGAGCTGTTTTTT
>-|TRBV12-3/TRBV12-4|TRBJ2-1|few
CASSFEYNEQFF
TGTGCCAGCAGTTTCGAGTACAATGAGCAGTTCTTC
>-|TRBV29-1|TRBJ1-1|-
CSVKEGMNTEAFF
TGCAGCGTGAAGGAGGGGATGAACACTGAAGCTTTCTTT
>-|TRBV7-9|TRBJ1-2|-
CASSPGTGGHINYGYTF
TGTGCCAGCAGCCCTGGGACCGGGGGGCATATTAACTATGGCTACACCTTC
>-|TRBV7-9|TRBJ2-1|-
CASSLARGLVYNEQFF
TGTGCCAGCAGCTTAGCTAGGGGATTGGTCTACAATGAGCAGTTCTTC
>-|TRBV6-1|TRBJ2-1|many
CASSPGANEQFF
TGTGCCAGCAGTCCAGGGGCCAATGAGCAGTTCTTC
>-|TRBV30|TRBJ2-1|-
CAWNQFSYNEQFF
TGTGCCTGGAATCAGTTTTCCTACAATGAGCAGTTCTTC
>-|TRBV10-3|TRBJ2-3|-
CAISDRIGVGDTQYF
TGTGCCATCAGTGATAGGATTGGGGTTGGAGATACGCAGTATTTT
>-|TRBV7-9|TRBJ1-2|-
CASSPIALWDYGYTF
TGTGCCAGCAGCCCTATAGCCCTCTGGGACTATGGCTACACCTTC
>-|TRBV2|TRBJ2-7|-
CASSEILRQELYEQYF
TGTGCCAGCAGTGAAATTTTGAGGCAGGAACTTTACGAGCAGTACTTC
>TRBD1|TRBV28|TRBJ1-4|-
CASSPRPGTVEKLFF
TGTGCCAGCAGTCCCCGGCCCGGGACAGTTGAAAAACTGTTTTTT
>-|TRBV7-9|TRBJ1-6|-
CASSPPAYNSPLHF
TGTGCCAGCAGCCCCCCCGCTTATAATTCACCCCTCCACTTT
>-|TRBV27|TRBJ2-7|-
CASSLGGGYYEQYF
TGTGCCAGCAGTTTGGGAGGCGGGTACTACGAGCAGTACTTC
>TRBD1|TRBV6-5|TRBJ1-2|-
CASSYLYRGGDYGYTF
TGTGCCAGCAGTTACCTTTACAGGGGAGGAGACTATGGCTACACCTTC
>-|TRBV3-1|TRBJ1-1|-
CASSPMTGLNTEAFF
TGTGCCAGCAGCCCGATGACGGGCCTGAACACTGAAGCTTTCTTT
>-|TRBV7-9|TRBJ2-1|-
CASSSSSLSLNEQFF
TGTGCCAGCAGCTCTAGTAGCCTAAGCCTCAATGAGCAGTTCTTC
>TRBD2|TRBV5-5|TRBJ2-2|once
CASSGRSGDNTGELFF
TGTGCCAGCTCCGGGAGGTCTGGGGACAACACCGGGGAGCTGTTTTTT
>-|TRBV9|TRBJ2-1|-
CASSATILGNEQFF
TGTGCCAGCAGCGCAACGATACTAGGTAATGAGCAGTTCTTC
>TRBD2|TRBV12-3/TRBV12-4|TRBJ2-2|-
CATLFWGRGDTGELFF
TGTGCCACCCTTTTTTGGGGGAGGGGCGACACCGGGGAGCTGTTTTTT
>-|TRBV7-9|TRBJ2-7|-
CASSRGTGLLREQYF
TGTGCCAGCAGCAGGGGGACGGGACTACTACGCGAGCAGTACTTC
>TRBD2|TRBV7-9|TRBJ2-7|-
CASSSASGGRQYF
TGTGCCAGCAGCTCGGCTAGCGGGGGTAGGCAGTACTTC
>TRBD1|TRBV29-1|TRBJ2-3|-
CSVGDGTGTDTQYF
TGCAGCGTTGGGGACGGGACAGGCACAGATACGCAGTATTTT
>-|TRBV30|TRBJ1-4|-
CAWSVLATGQEKLFF
TGTGCCTGGAGTGTACTAGCAACCGGGCAGGAAAAACTGTTTTTT
>-|TRBV6-1|TRBJ1-1|-
CASSEAVGRSILGDTEAFF
TGTGCCAGCAGTGAAGCCGTGGGCAGGTCCATACTTGGGGACACTGAAGCTTTCTTT
>-|TRBV28|TRBJ2-1|-
CASSPLASWDRGYNEQFF
TGTGCCAGCAGTCCCCTAGCCTCTTGGGATCGGGGATACAATGAGCAGTTCTTC
>-|TRBV4-2|TRBJ2-2|-
CASSQDKGERLTGELFF
TGTGCCAGCAGCCAAGATAAGGGGGAGAGGTTGACCGGGGAGCTGTTTTTT
>-|TRBV7-8|TRBJ2-5|-
CASSPYGSGETQYF
TGTGCCAGCAGCCCCTATGGCAGCGGGGAGACCCAGTACTTC
>TRBD2|TRBV19|TRBJ2-1|-
CASSLAGDYNEQFF
TGTGCCAGTAGCCTAGCGGGGGACTACAATGAGCAGTTCTTC
>-|TRBV9|TRBJ2-7|-
CASSFDERFYEQYF
TGTGCCAGCAGCTTCGACGAGAGATTCTACGAGCAGTACTTC
>TRBD2|TRBV4-1|TRBJ2-1|-
CASSHLLAGGPNYEQFF
TGCGCCAGCAGCCATCTCTTAGCGGGAGGACCGAATTATGAGCAGTTCTTC
>TRBD2|TRBV5-6|TRBJ2-1|-
CASSQGLGDNEQFF
TGTGCCAGCAGCCAGGGACTAGGTGACAATGAGCAGTTCTTC
>-|TRBV7-2|TRBJ1-2|-
CASSGTSYTF
TGTGCCAGCAGCGGGACGAGCTACACCTTC
>TRBD1|TRBV11-2|TRBJ2-7|-
CASRLGPGQVLYEQYF
TGTGCCAGCAGGTTAGGTCCGGGACAGGTCCTATACGAGCAGTACTTC
>TRBD1|TRBV27|TRBJ2-1|-
CASIFAGTGGNEQFF
TGTGCCAGCATATTTGCCGGGACAGGGGGCAATGAGCAGTTCTTC
>-|TRBV10-3|TRBJ1-5|once
CAISEQLSQPQHF
TGTGCCATCAGTGAACAGCTAAGTCAGCCCCAGCATTTT
>-|TRBV20-1|TRBJ2-2|-
CSARDTSTGELFF
TGCAGTGCTAGGGACACCTCCACCGGGGAGCTGTTTTTT
>-|TRBV19|TRBJ1-1|-
CASSKGGNLEAFF
TGTGCCAGTAGTAAGGGGGGGAATCTTGAAGCTTTCTTT
>-|TRBV5-1|TRBJ1-1|-
CASSLVGWTEAFF
TGCGCCAGCAGCTTAGTCGGGTGGACTGAAGCTTTCTTT